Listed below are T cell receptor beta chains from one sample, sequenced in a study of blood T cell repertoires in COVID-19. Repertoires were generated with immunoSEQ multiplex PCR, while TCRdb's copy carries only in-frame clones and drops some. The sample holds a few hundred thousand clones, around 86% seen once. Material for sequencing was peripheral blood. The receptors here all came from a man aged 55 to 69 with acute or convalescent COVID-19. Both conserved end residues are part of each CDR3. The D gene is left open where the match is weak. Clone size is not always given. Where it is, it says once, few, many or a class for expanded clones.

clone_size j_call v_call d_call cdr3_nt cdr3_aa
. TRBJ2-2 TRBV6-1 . TGTGCCAGCAGTGCGGCCTCCACAGGAAACTCCGGGGAGCTGTTTTTT CASSAASTGNSGELFF
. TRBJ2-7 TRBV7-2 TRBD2 TGTGCCAGCAGTCTCCGGGGGGGGACCGCGTCCTACGAGCAGTACTTC CASSLRGGTASYEQYF
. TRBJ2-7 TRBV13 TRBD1 TGTGCCAGCAGCTCCCTGACAGGGTCTTCCTACGAGCAGTACTTC CASSSLTGSSYEQYF
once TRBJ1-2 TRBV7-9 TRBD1 TGTGCCAGCAGCTTAGATAGGACAGGGTATCACTATGGCTACACCTTC CASSLDRTGYHYGYTF
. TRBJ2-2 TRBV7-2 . TGTGCCAGCAGCCGCCTTGGAGGTGCCAACACCGGGGAGCTGTTTTTT CASSRLGGANTGELFF
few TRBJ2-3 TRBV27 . TGTGCCAGCAGTTTAAAACTAGCCCCAGATACGCAGTATTTT CASSLKLAPDTQYF
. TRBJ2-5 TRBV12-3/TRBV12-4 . TGTGCCAGCAGTTTAGCCAAGACCCAGTACTTC CASSLAKTQYF
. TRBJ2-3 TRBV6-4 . TGTGCCAGCAGCAAAAGCGGGCCCACAGATACGCAGTATTTT CASSKSGPTDTQYF
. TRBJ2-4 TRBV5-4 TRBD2 TGTGCCAGCAGCTGGCGACCAGCGGGGGGGCCTAGGACCAAAAACATTCAGTACTTC CASSWRPAGGPRTKNIQYF
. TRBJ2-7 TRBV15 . TGTGCCACCAGCAGAGATTCAGTCTCCTACGAGCAGTACTTC CATSRDSVSYEQYF
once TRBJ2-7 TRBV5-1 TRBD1 TGCGCCAGCAGCGAAGACAGGGGGCGAGTTTACGAGCAGTACTTC CASSEDRGRVYEQYF
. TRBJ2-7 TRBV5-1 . TGCGCCAGCAGCTCATCCCAGACGACAGGCTCCTACGAGCAGTACTTC CASSSSQTTGSYEQYF
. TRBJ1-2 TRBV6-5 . TGTGCCAGCAGTTACTCGAGAGCGGGGAGCTACACCTTC CASSYSRAGSYTF
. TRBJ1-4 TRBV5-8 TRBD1 TGTGCCAGCAGCTTGGTATCCAGGGACAGAGATGAAAAACTGTTTTTT CASSLVSRDRDEKLFF
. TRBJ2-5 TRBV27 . TGTGCCAGCAGGGGAGGTCTGGCGACCCAGTACTTC CASRGGLATQYF
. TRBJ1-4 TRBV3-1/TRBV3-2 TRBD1 TGTGCCAGCAGCCTCGACAGGGCAAATGAAAAACTGTTTTTT CASSLDRANEKLFF
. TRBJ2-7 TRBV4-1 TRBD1 TGCGCCAGCAGCCAGGTGACAGGGCCCTACGAGCAGTACTTC CASSQVTGPYEQYF